The 7 T cell receptor beta chains below were found in one sample sequenced in a study of regulatory T cells in long-lasting Graves disease. The time point here: newly diagnosed GD, antithyroid drugs for less than 3 months. The TCR library was made from RNA extracted from PBMCs. Construction of the TCR beta libraries employed iRepertoire HTBI primers in conjunction with Arm-PCR of CDR3 regions. TCRdb re-called the multiplex PCR reads with MiXCR, one entry per CDR3 protein. This repertoire shows 620,000 or so distinct CDR3 sequences, roughly 16% found once; its top ten account for approximately 18%. In addition, the sample was reused for a study of T cells in Graves' hyperthyroidism and ophthalmopathy.

This specimen was peripheral blood mononuclear cells (PBMCs), taken at new diagnosis, from a patient treated with antithyroid drugs. The receptors originated from a woman aged 30 to 39 with Graves disease.

This chain links TRBV20-1 with TRBJ2-2; maybe TRBD2 (5 bases). CDR1 and CDR2 from the germline V gene are DFQATT and SNEGSKA (reference sequence). V shed 6 bases and J shed 4 bases, with 18 bases lying between them. The CDR3 spans 15 residues. The CDR3 protein is CSANRHGIGTGELFF. As DNA, the CDR3 is TGCAGTGCCAACCGTCACGGGATAGGCACCGGGGAGCTGTTTTTT.

This clonotype was found many times. The chain links TRBV7-2 to TRBJ2-1, with 7 bases that match TRBD2. The CDR3 length is 16 residues. The germline V gene has CDR1 SGHTA and CDR2 FQGNSA. After removal of 1 base from V and 8 bases from J, the junction contained 11 bases not matched to a gene. The CDR3 DNA sequence: TGTGCCAGCAGCTTAGTTGGGGGGGGTGTACAATATGAGCAGTTCTTC. This translates into CASSLVGGGVQYEQFF.

This clonotype was recorded a few times. V and J are TRBV6-5 and TRBJ1-1; no clear D gene. The V and J ends lost 0 bases and 11 bases respectively, with 13 bases between them. The CDR3 consists of 13 residues. Germline V gives CDR1 MNHEY, CDR2 SVGAGI. The CDR3 loop is CASSYSHGTWAFF. In nucleotides, the CDR3 is TGTGCCAGCAGTTACTCACACGGTACGTGGGCTTTCTTT.

This clonotype was seen at least ten times. The chain is built from TRBV7-8 and TRBJ2-3; 9 bases are shared with TRBD2. The CDR3 is 16 amino acids. Unmatched junction bases numbered 8, after V lost 3 bases and J lost 4 bases. Germline CDR1 and CDR2: SGHVS and FQNEAQ. This chain's CDR3 is CASSFLAGRGADTQYF. The CDR3 region has the DNA TGTGCCAGCAGCTTCCTAGCGGGGAGGGGCGCAGATACGCAGTATTTT.

In its sample, this clonotype was seen a few times. This chain joins TRBV7-9 and TRBJ2-7; possibly TRBD1 or TRBD2 for D (5 bases each). V was shortened by 4 bases and J by 3 bases, with 13 bases between the two germline ends. Germline V CDR1 and CDR2: SEHNR, FQNEAQ (reference sequence). The CDR3 loop spans 14 amino acids. Here the CDR3 DNA reads TGTGCCAGCAGCTATACGGGACCTTACTACGAGCAGTACTTC. Amino acids: CASSYTGPYYEQYF.

The chain recombines TRBV7-2 with TRBJ2-1, with 10 bases identical to TRBD2. The germline gives CDR1 SGHTA, CDR2 FQGNSA. The CDR3 extends over 14 amino acids. Trimming cost V 6 bases and J 4 bases; bases outside gene matches: 3. CDR3 sequence reads: CASRSGLAYNEQFF. The CDR3 coding sequence is TGTGCCAGCAGGTCGGGACTAGCGTACAATGAGCAGTTCTTC. Using reference TRBV7-2 and TRBJ2-1 for the parts outside the CDR3, the full variable domain is GAGVSQSPSNKVTEKGKDVELRCDPISGHTALYWYRQSLGQGLEFLIYFQGNSAPDKSGLPSDRFSAERTGGSVSTLTIQRTQQEDSAVYLCASRSGLAYNEQFFGPGTRLTVL.

This sequence joins TRBV24-1 and TRBJ1-6; TRBD1 might be the D (6 bases). This CDR3 comprises 13 residues. Germline-derived CDR1 and CDR2 are KGHDR and SFDVKD. The V gene lost 6 bases and the J gene lost 7 bases, with 9 bases spanning the gap. The CDR3 sequence: CATSRTENSPLHF. The CDR3 bases are TGTGCCACCAGTAGGACAGAGAATTCACCCCTCCACTTT.